This T cell receptor beta chain was sequenced during a study of cytomegalovirus exposure and HLA in healthy donors. Study-wide results and caveats: When the data were analyzed later, several of the most significant clusters appeared to be linked to common viral pathogens. It was reported that TCR beta sequences correctly inferred the HLA-A and HLA-B alleles for most subjects. It was only CMV serostatus that was available as immune exposure information. Usually a TCR sequence was rare, but some public TCRs were found in many donors.

For this clone: What it recognizes is unknown.

Primers included in the PCR were 60 Vbeta and 13 Jbeta primers. Sequenced by immunoSEQ multiplex PCR; TCRdb stores in-frame clones only, minus some. This sample yields roughly 130,000 clones, of which 6.5% to 9.5% are seen a single time; approximately 5% belongs to the top ten. This receptor was taken from a man between 40 and 49 years old in good health and CMV-seronegative. Sequenced material: PBMCs.

The CDR3 here is CASSIRTAYNEQFF. Here the CDR3 DNA reads TGTGCCAGTAGTATCCGGACAGCCTACAATGAGCAGTTCTTC. This chain connects TRBV19 to TRBJ2-1; tentative D call: TRBD1 (6 bases). The CDR3 has 14 residues. V gave up 3 bases and J gave up 2 bases, with 8 bases separating them. Germline V gene lookup returns CDR1 LNHDA and CDR2 SQIVND (reference sequence).